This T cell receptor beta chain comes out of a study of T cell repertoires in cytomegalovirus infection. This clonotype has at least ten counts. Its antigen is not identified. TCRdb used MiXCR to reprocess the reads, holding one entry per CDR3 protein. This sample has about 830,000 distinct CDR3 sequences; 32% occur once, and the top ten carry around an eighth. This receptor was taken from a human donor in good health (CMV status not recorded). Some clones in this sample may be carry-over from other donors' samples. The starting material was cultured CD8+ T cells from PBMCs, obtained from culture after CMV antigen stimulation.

CDR3 sequence (DNA): TGTGCCAGCTCGGGGAGCATGAACACTGAAGCTTTCTTT. Translated: CASSGSMNTEAFF. The chain carries TRBV5-5 and TRBJ1-1; no firm D call. Per germline, CDR1 SGHKS and CDR2 YYEKEE (reference sequence). The CDR3 is 13 residues long. The V end lost 7 bases, the J end lost 0 bases, and 10 bases lay between the germline ends.